This T cell receptor beta chain was identified in a study of regulatory T cells in long-lasting Graves disease. Study-wide context: Graves' patients, newly diagnosed, had taken antithyroid drugs under 3 months.

Sample time point: newly diagnosed GD, antithyroid drugs for less than 3 months. RNA from PBMCs was the source of the TCR library. This clonotype was seen repeatedly, ten times or more. Its antigen is undetermined. Looked up from germline, CDR1 is SGHAT and CDR2 is FQNNGV. The CDR3 covers 12 residues. Trimming stripped 1 base from V and 10 bases from J, with 10 bases between. Findings of the study overall: Samples came from peripheral blood alone, without thyroid tissue. Having only a small sample size may have limited accuracy.

The authors built TCR beta libraries using iRepertoire HTBI primers and Arm-PCR of CDR3 regions. MiXCR was run by TCRdb on the multiplex PCR reads, yielding one entry per CDR3 protein. The sample holds some 560,000 distinct CDR3 sequences, roughly a sixth seen once. These data also featured in a second study, about T cells in Graves' hyperthyroidism and ophthalmopathy.

This chain uses TRBV11-2 with TRBJ1-1, with D possibly being TRBD1 (5 bases). The receptor was derived from a woman aged 40 to 65 with Graves disease. The sample was peripheral blood mononuclear cells (PBMCs), taken at new diagnosis, from a patient treated with antithyroid drugs. The CDR3 DNA reads TGTGCCAGCAGCTTAGGGCCGGGGCGAGCTTTCTTT. Protein sequence: CASSLGPGRAFF.